Below, 14 T cell receptor beta chains from the same sample are listed, as sequenced in a study of T cells after yellow fever vaccination. In TCRdb, the 5' RACE reads were re-called with MiXCR into one record per CDR3 protein. The table records a few hundred thousand distinct CDR3 sequences, 3.6% of them present only once. Here the sequenced sample was PBMCs, taken on the day of the yellow fever booster vaccination. Receptors originate from a man aged 18 to 30 who received the YFV17D yellow fever vaccine.

This clonotype was seen only a few times. The chain recombines TRBV2 with TRBJ2-7; the D gene is possibly TRBD1 (5 bases). This CDR3 contains 15 residues. The V end was cut by 2 bases, the J end by 6 bases, with 17 bases between. Germline loops: CDR1 SNHLY, CDR2 FYNNEI. The CDR3 here is CASSEPGRAMGEQYV. The CDR3 DNA reads TGTGCCAGCAGTGAACCTGGCAGGGCCATGGGCGAGCAGTACGTC.

There are a few counts of this clonotype. This chain connects TRBV11-2 to TRBJ1-2, with 9 bases identical to TRBD1. This CDR3 contains 15 residues. Trimming cost V 5 bases and J 6 bases; bases outside gene matches: 10. The germline V gene has CDR1 SGHAT and CDR2 FQNNGV. CDR3 nucleotide sequence: TGTGCCAGCAGCCCACATACCGGGACAGGGAATGGCTACACCTTC. Translated, it gives CASSPHTGTGNGYTF.

This clonotype showed up many times. This sequence joins TRBV20-1 and TRBJ2-7; 8 nucleotides line up with TRBD2. The CDR3 is 15 amino acids. Germline loops: CDR1 DFQATT, CDR2 SNEGSKA (reference sequence). With V trimmed by 0 bases and J by 3 bases, 7 bases remained unmatched. This chain's CDR3 is CSARDPGGGNYEQYF. The CDR3 nucleotides are TGCAGTGCTAGAGATCCCGGGGGGGGAAACTACGAGCAGTACTTC.

This clonotype was detected many times. The chain links TRBV6-5 to TRBJ2-3; D possibly uses TRBD1 or TRBD2 (6 bases each). The germline gives CDR1 MNHEY, CDR2 SVGAGI. The CDR3 is 15 residues long. V was clipped by 2 bases and J by 2 bases, with 11 bases between them. In DNA, the CDR3 is TGTGCCAGCAGTTACGAGGGGGGCCTCACAGATACGCAGTATTTT. Residues: CASSYEGGLTDTQYF.

This clonotype was seen repeatedly, ten times or more. The chain employs TRBV6-5 and TRBJ1-2; 8 nucleotides agree with TRBD1. Germline loops: CDR1 MNHEY, CDR2 SVGAGI. J gave up 4 bases and V 8 bases, and 15 bases lay outside the gene matches. The CDR3 runs to 16 residues. This CDR3 is CASGFWIGTGGYGYTF. Here the CDR3 DNA reads TGTGCCAGCGGATTCTGGATCGGAACAGGGGGCTATGGCTACACCTTC.

This clonotype occurred many times. V is TRBV3-1 and J is TRBJ2-5; the D is unclear. The CDR3 is 13 amino acids. Per germline, CDR1 LGHDT and CDR2 YNNKEL (reference sequence). V lost 10 bases and J 4 bases, leaving 16 bases between the germline ends. In nucleotides, the CDR3 is TGTGCCATTAACTACCACCACCCAGAGACCCAGTACTTC. It translates to CAINYHHPETQYF.

This clonotype was found a few times. V usage is TRBV3-1 and J usage is TRBJ1-1, with 9 nucleotides matching TRBD1. The CDR3 sequence is 16 residues long. Per germline, CDR1 LGHDT and CDR2 YNNKEL (reference sequence). V was pared by 3 bases and J by 5 bases, with 10 bases of the junction left unmatched. The chain's CDR3 is CASSHAGQGSKTEAFF. The CDR3 DNA follows: TGTGCCAGCAGCCACGCGGGACAGGGATCAAAAACTGAAGCTTTCTTT.

A word on this clonotype: A much bigger clone sits one base away, suggesting this may be a read error. This chain uses TRBV20-1 with TRBJ2-3; D gene uncertain. Per germline, CDR1 DFQATT and CDR2 SNEGSKA (reference sequence). The length of the CDR3 is 14 residues. V was cut by 6 bases and J by 1 base, with 14 bases left in between. The CDR3 DNA is TGCAGTGCCCCCCGCGCAGCTTGCACAGATACGCAGTATTTT. Its translation is CSAPRAACTDTQYF.

The chain combines TRBV12-3 or TRBV12-4 with TRBJ2-1, with TRBD1 identical over 11 bases. This CDR3 region has 14 residues. The ends lost 7 bases at V and 6 bases at J; junction bases unmatched: 5. The CDR3 DNA reads as TGTGCCAGCACCCAGGGACAGGGGGTCAATGAGCAGTTCTTC. Translated: CASTQGQGVNEQFF.

This clonotype was seen repeatedly, ten times or more. The genes are TRBV5-1 and TRBJ2-4, with a tentative D call TRBD1 (6 bases). V gave up 3 bases and J gave up 4 bases, with 11 bases separating them. From germline, CDR1 is SGHRS and CDR2 YFSETQ. The CDR3 length is 14 residues. The CDR3 DNA sequence: TGCGCCAGCAGCTCCGCCGGGACAAAAAACATTCAGTACTTC. Its translation: CASSSAGTKNIQYF.

Only a few counts were recorded for this clonotype. J is TRBJ1-5 and V is TRBV4-3; unclear D gene. The V end lost 0 bases, the J end lost 6 bases, and 6 bases lay between the germline ends. The CDR3 is 13 residues long. Looked up from germline, CDR1 is LGHNA and CDR2 is YSLEER. CDR3 protein: CASSQDLSQPQHF. The CDR3 nucleotides read TGCGCCAGCAGCCAAGATCTAAGTCAGCCCCAGCATTTT.

The chain couples TRBV11-2 to TRBJ1-1; D might be TRBD1 (6 bases). This CDR3 contains 17 residues. Germline V gene lookup returns CDR1 SGHAT and CDR2 FQNNGV. V dropped 6 bases and J dropped 1 base, with 21 bases sitting between them. The CDR3 protein is CASSRGRGRRTNTEAFF. CDR3 sequence (DNA): TGTGCCAGCAGTCGCGGTCGGGGGCGGCGGACGAACACTGAAGCTTTCTTT.

The chain is built from TRBV2 and TRBJ2-7, with TRBD2 matching over 10 bases. CDR1 is SNHLY and CDR2 is FYNNEI in the germline V gene. This CDR3 has 17 amino acids. Trimming at V came to 1 base and at J to 0 bases, leaving 6 bases not matched to a gene. The CDR3 sequence is CASSEVASGGYSYEQYF. The CDR3 DNA is TGTGCCAGCAGTGAAGTGGCTAGCGGGGGCTACTCCTACGAGCAGTACTTC. Full variable domain (remainder filled in from reference TRBV2 and TRBJ2-7): EPEVTQTPSHQVTQMGQEVILRCVPISNHLYFYWYRQILGQKVEFLVSFYNNEISEKSEIFDDQFSVERPDGSNFTLKIRSTKLEDSAMYFCASSEVASGGYSYEQYFGPGTRLTVT.

This clonotype was observed many times. The chain combines TRBV18 with TRBJ2-5, with TRBD2 identical over 7 bases. The germline V gene encodes CDR1 KGHSH and CDR2 LQKENI. This CDR3 comprises 15 residues. Trimming at V came to 3 bases and at J to 5 bases, leaving 9 bases not matched to a gene. The CDR3 region is CASSPPASGSETQYF. The CDR3 DNA sequence: TGTGCCAGCTCACCCCCGGCTAGCGGATCGGAGACCCAGTACTTC.